This T cell receptor beta chain is drawn from a study of early T cells in non-severe SARS-CoV-2 infection (dated by TCRdb to about 2021). Regarding the research as a whole: TCR sequencing used bulk RNA from unsorted whole blood, so alpha and beta chains could not be paired.

Libraries were built with 5' RACE. Sequencer: NextSeq 500. In the TCR library protocol, unique molecular identifiers were attached to individual cDNA molecules to correct for PCR bias and sequencing error. Both TCR alpha and beta chains were sequenced, and tight co-correlation was observed between alpha and beta sequence abundances in each sample. Processing in the source paper ran as follows. Decombinator V4 was used to annotate TCR sequences for V gene, J gene and CDR3. TCRs were defined as expanded if a significant change between any two time points was detected under a Poisson model with p below 0.0001. TCR abundances were normalised to the total number of TCRs sequenced in each sample and reported as counts per million. MAIT TCRs were defined by TRAV1-2 paired with TRAJ12, TRAJ20 or TRAJ33, and iNKT TCRs by TRAV10 paired with TRAJ18. VDJdb, accessed on 1 November 2021, was searched for TCRs annotated for CMV, EBV and SARS-CoV-2, and TCRs annotated for more than one antigen were excluded. The public sequencing data were trimmed at Q25 with fastp and processed into clonotypes with MiXCR by TCRdb, which kept only in-frame beta chains. Merged by CDR3 protein, the rows form single entries marked with the most common genes and DNA. The V and J calls were determined by TCRdb, not by the authors. The sample contains more than 65,000 distinct CDR3 sequences, 12% of them found a single time. 3.9% of the sample is taken by the ten largest.

CDR1 and CDR2 are drawn from the germline V gene: SGDLS, YYNGEE. Between the V and J ends, shortened by 4 bases and 7 bases respectively, the junction contains 18 bases. Its CDR3 holds 14 amino acids, cysteine through phenylalanine. Left in the record is the CDR3 DNA by itself, 42 bases read in frame from the first base. What the study reported, not specific to this receptor: Matching against VDJdb was skewed toward anti-spike CD8 responses, likely underestimated virus-specific expansions, and missed private and CD4 specificities.

A case-control design nested within a healthcare worker cohort in London, UK, was used, with weekly nasopharyngeal swab PCR tests and blood sampling performed. Healthcare workers were recruited between 23 and 31 March 2020, during the week of the UK lockdown, and were followed weekly for up to 16 weeks. A few counts support this clonotype. Its antigen is currently not known. Base qualities are not at hand, and no much larger clone is one base apart. The TCR originated in an adult who was a healthcare worker with PCR-confirmed SARS-CoV-2 infection or an uninfected control (not recorded which). Material for sequencing was whole blood. The sequence is built from TRBV9 and TRBJ2-7; the D gene is perhaps TRBD2, on 5 matching bases. The nucleotides are TGTGCCAGCAGCCCTCCGGGAACCGGTCGAGAGCAGTACTTC. Its amino acids are CASSPPGTGREQYF. With the portions outside the CDR3 filled from the reference TRBV9 and TRBJ2-7 genes, the complete variable region becomes DSGVTQTPKHLITATGQRVTLRCSPRSGDLSVYWYQQSLDQGLQFLIQYYNGEERAKGNILERFSAQQFPDLHSELNLSSLELGDSALYFCASSPPGTGREQYFGPGTRLTVT.